The TCR beta chain described here comes from a study of shared clonotypes between healthy human individuals. Turning to the study itself: Three plates were used per donor for CD4 naive, three for CD4 memory, two for CD8 naive and one for CD8 memory. Whole-study results and caveats: Even with large depth, rarefaction showed that sorted-subset sequencing was incomplete.

The CDR3 has 14 amino acids. Germline V gives CDR1 MNHNS, CDR2 SASEGT. Germline trimming cut 6 bases from V and 4 bases from J; bases unmatched to any gene: 5. To note about this clone: Its antigen remains unknown. Other DNA variants within this sample encode the same CDR3.

Assay used: immunoSEQ multiplex PCR; TCRdb lists only in-frame clones, some missing. The sample holds some 2,000,000 clones, under 97% seen once. Donors, healthy HIV-negative adults, lacked recent acute infections or vaccinations. Sequencing was done on a sample of naive CD4+ T cells sorted from blood. Stated subset: CD45RA+ positively selected. The sequence was collected from a young man in good health. The V gene is TRBV6-1, the J gene TRBJ2-7; 11 bases are a match to TRBD1. For the CDR3, the DNA is TGTGCCAGCAGACCGGGACAGGGGGGTTACGAGCAGTACTTC. Encoded protein: CASRPGQGGYEQYF.